These 30 T cell receptor beta chains originate from one sample sequenced in a study of cytomegalovirus exposure and HLA in healthy donors. PCR involved 60 Vbeta and 13 Jbeta primers. Sequenced by immunoSEQ multiplex PCR; TCRdb stores in-frame clones only, minus some. The sample contains about 210,000 clones, around 80% of which appear only once. The specimen was PBMCs. The source is a man aged 40-50 years in good health and CMV-seropositive.

The rearrangement uses TRBV29-1 and TRBJ1-1; 7 bases fit TRBD1. This CDR3 spans 12 amino acids. The germline gives CDR1 SQVTM, CDR2 ANQGSEA. The ends lost 7 bases at V and 6 bases at J; junction bases unmatched: 8. CDR3 protein: CSATGSSAEAFF. For the CDR3, the DNA is TGCAGCGCGACAGGGTCCAGCGCTGAAGCTTTCTTT.

This clone was picked up one time. The genes are TRBV7-6 and TRBJ1-3; 8 bases agree with TRBD1. Trimming removed 5 bases from V and 5 bases from J; junction bases left unmatched: 8. This CDR3 has 15 residues. Looked up from germline, CDR1 is SGHVS and CDR2 is FNYEAQ. CDR3 loop: CASSPLTGVRNTIYF. The CDR3 DNA reads as TGTGCCAGCAGCCCCCTGACAGGGGTGAGAAACACCATATATTTT.

The V gene is TRBV5-1, the J gene TRBJ1-6; perhaps TRBD1 as D (6 bases). Per germline, CDR1 SGHRS and CDR2 YFSETQ. Trimming removed 1 base from V and 3 bases from J, with 8 bases in between. The CDR3 has 15 amino acids. The CDR3 protein is CASSLTGHYNSPLHF. For the CDR3, the DNA is TGCGCCAGCAGCTTGACAGGGCACTATAATTCACCCCTCCACTTT. Supplemented by reference TRBV5-1 and TRBJ1-6, the full variable domain reads KAGVTQTPRYLIKTRGQQVTLSCSPISGHRSVSWYQQTPGQGLQFLFEYFSETQRNKGNFPGRFSGRQFSNSRSEMNVSTLELGDSALYLCASSLTGHYNSPLHFGNGTRLTVT.

The chain's CDR3 is CASSSAGGTAYEQYF. CDR3 sequence (DNA): TGTGCCAGCAGCTCCGCAGGCGGGACAGCCTACGAGCAGTACTTC. V usage is TRBV13 and J usage is TRBJ2-5; D possibly corresponds to TRBD1 (7 bases). The last part of the DNA fits TRBJ2-7 better; the J call may be wrong. Germline lookup yields CDR1 PRHDT and CDR2 FYEKMQ (reference sequence). The CDR3 is 15 amino acids.

V and J are TRBV5-1 and TRBJ2-7, with no clear D. The CDR3 spans 15 residues. CDR1 is SGHRS and CDR2 is YFSETQ in the germline V gene. V was pared by 0 bases and J by 2 bases, with 12 bases between. The CDR3 loop is CASSLDSVSTYEQYF. CDR3 DNA sequence: TGCGCCAGCAGCTTGGACTCTGTTTCTACCTACGAGCAGTACTTC.

The rearrangement joins TRBV5-5 to TRBJ2-7, with 8 bases matching TRBD1. This CDR3 comprises 14 residues. Germline V gives CDR1 SGHKS, CDR2 YYEKEE (reference sequence). Losses at the gene ends were 1 base for V and 5 bases for J; bases not matched to a gene: 5. This chain's CDR3 is CASSLQSTGDEQYF. CDR3 nucleotides: TGTGCCAGCAGCTTGCAGTCGACAGGGGACGAGCAGTACTTC.

The chain links TRBV28 to TRBJ2-7; 7 bases agree with TRBD1. Germline V gene lookup returns CDR1 MDHEN and CDR2 SYDVKM. The CDR3 consists of 13 residues. The trim removed 5 bases at V and 5 bases at J, leaving 6 bases unmatched. CDR3 sequence reads: CASSLTGIHEQYF. The CDR3 bases are TGTGCCAGCAGTCTGACAGGGATCCACGAGCAGTACTTC.

The V gene is TRBV6-5, the J gene TRBJ1-2; no definite D call. Germline CDR1 and CDR2: MNHEY and SVGAGI. This CDR3 region has 15 residues. Trimming cost V 6 bases and J 4 bases, with 18 bases left between them. The CDR3 DNA sequence: TGTGCCAGCAGACGCGCGGGCCTCCCGGGCTATGGCTACACCTTC. This translates into CASRRAGLPGYGYTF.

This rearrangement joins TRBV19 to TRBJ1-3; no clear D gene. V shed 6 bases and J shed 5 bases, with 17 bases lying between them. Looked up from germline, CDR1 is LNHDA and CDR2 is SQIVND (reference sequence). This CDR3 comprises 15 residues. Here the CDR3 reads CASSYWEGRRNTIYF. The CDR3 bases are TGTGCCAGTAGCTATTGGGAGGGAAGGAGAAACACCATATATTTT.

The V call is TRBV29-1, the J call TRBJ2-1; the D gene is possibly TRBD1 (5 bases). CDR1 and CDR2 from the germline V gene are SQVTM and ANQGSEA. V was shortened by 7 bases and J by 6 bases, with 16 bases between the two germline ends. This CDR3 has 13 amino acids. The CDR3 nucleotides are TGCAGCGCCACCAGGGCCCGCCCCAATGAGCAGTTCTTC. Its translation is CSATRARPNEQFF.

This clone was seen once. This chain links TRBV6-1 with TRBJ2-7, with TRBD2 as a possible D gene (6 bases). CDR1 is MNHNS, CDR2 SASEGT, per germline. V was clipped by 6 bases and J by 6 bases, with 21 bases between them. CDR3 length: 15 residues. CDR3 sequence: CASRDKGLTSSEQYF. DNA for the CDR3: TGTGCCAGCAGAGACAAGGGACTGACCTCCAGCGAGCAGTACTTC.

The gene calls are TRBV7-9 and TRBJ1-1, with no clear D. The CDR3 is 16 amino acids. Germline loops: CDR1 SEHNR, CDR2 FQNEAQ (reference sequence). V lost 10 bases and J 1 base, leaving 22 bases between the germline ends. CDR3 residues: CATIEVDGLTNTEAFF. CDR3 sequence (DNA): TGTGCCACCATCGAAGTGGACGGACTTACGAACACTGAAGCTTTCTTT.

V gene TRBV28 combines with J gene TRBJ2-1, with D tentatively TRBD2 (6 bases). The CDR3 is 16 residues long. V dropped 2 bases and J dropped 1 base, with 12 bases sitting between them. Germline CDR1 and CDR2: MDHEN and SYDVKM. CDR3 sequence reads: CASSLGGSGSYNEQFF. Written as DNA, the CDR3 is TGTGCCAGCAGTTTAGGGGGTAGCGGATCCTACAATGAGCAGTTCTTC.

The J gene is TRBJ2-1, the V gene TRBV5-6, with 7 bases aligning to TRBD1. The CDR3 has 16 amino acids. Germline V CDR1 and CDR2: SGHDT, YYEEEE. The V gene end was trimmed by 0 bases and the J gene end by 4 bases; junction bases not matched to a gene: 7. CDR3 protein: CASSLGQGEAYNEQFF. In nucleotides, the CDR3 is TGTGCCAGCAGCTTGGGACAGGGCGAGGCATACAATGAGCAGTTCTTC.

The CDR3 DNA follows: TGTGCCAGCAGATTCACAGGGGATAGCAATCAGCCCCAGCATTTT. Protein sequence: CASRFTGDSNQPQHF. The chain couples TRBV6-5 to TRBJ1-5; TRBD1 aligns across 7 bases. Germline V CDR1 and CDR2: MNHEY, SVGAGI. The trim removed 6 bases at V and 0 bases at J, leaving 5 bases unmatched. CDR3 size: 15 residues.

This rearrangement joins TRBV23-1 to TRBJ1-1; TRBD1 might be the D (6 bases). TRBV23-1 is placed among ORFs of uncertain function. The CDR3 is 14 amino acids. Deletions cut 3 bases from V and 6 bases from J, with 14 bases between. CDR3 sequence reads: CASSQGTGHPEAFF. The CDR3 DNA reads TGCGCCAGCAGTCAGGGTACGGGACACCCTGAAGCTTTCTTT.

This clone has only one observation. Mismatch with germline at one junction end may stem from a read error. The V gene is TRBV6-1, the J gene TRBJ1-5; possible D gene TRBD1, 6 bases. The length of the CDR3 is 15 residues. Per the germline V gene, CDR1 is MNHNS and CDR2 is SASEGT. The CDR3 is CASSRGEGVGQSQHF. CDR3 nucleotides: TGTGCCAGCAGCCGGGGTGAGGGGGTGGGTCAGTCCCAGCATTTT.

The V and J genes are TRBV19 and TRBJ1-1; D gene unclear. Germline V gene lookup returns CDR1 LNHDA and CDR2 SQIVND (reference sequence). Trimming stripped 2 bases from V and 0 bases from J, with 13 bases between. The CDR3 covers 16 residues. The CDR3 coding sequence is TGTGCCAGTAGTATAATGGCAGTTACTATGAACACTGAAGCTTTCTTT. Its translation is CASSIMAVTMNTEAFF. The full variable domain, with the rest looked up from reference TRBV19 and TRBJ1-1, is DGGITQSPKYLFRKEGQNVTLSCEQNLNHDAMYWYRQDPGQGLRLIYYSQIVNDFQKGDIAEGYSVSREKKESFPLTVTSAQKNPTAFYLCASSIMAVTMNTEAFFGQGTRLTVV.

The CDR3 sequence is CASSTTRREQYF. The CDR3 bases are TGTGCCAGCAGTACGACCCGGAGGGAGCAGTACTTC. The V gene is TRBV6-5, the J gene TRBJ2-7; the D gene is possibly TRBD2 (5 bases). The CDR3 has 12 amino acids. CDR1 MNHEY and CDR2 SVGAGI come from the germline V gene. Trimming stripped 5 bases from V and 7 bases from J, with 12 bases between.

This chain connects TRBV7-2 to TRBJ1-3; the match to TRBD1 covers 7 bases. The length of the CDR3 is 14 residues. V dropped 5 bases and J dropped 0; count of bases not matched to a gene: 1. Germline-derived CDR1 and CDR2 are SGHTA and FQGNSA. CDR3: CASSRDSSGNTIYF. CDR3 DNA sequence: TGTGCCAGCAGCCGGGACAGCTCTGGAAACACCATATATTTT.

This sequence joins TRBV5-6 and TRBJ2-7; 8 nucleotides align to TRBD1. The germline V gene has CDR1 SGHDT and CDR2 YYEEEE. The CDR3 extends over 13 amino acids. The V and J ends lost 3 bases and 4 bases, in that order; junction bases with no gene match: 3. The CDR3 sequence: CASSWTGRYEQYF. The CDR3 nucleotides are TGTGCCAGCAGCTGGACAGGGAGATACGAGCAGTACTTC.

This chain connects TRBV28 to TRBJ1-2; 7 bases fit TRBD1. Germline V gene sequence: CDR1 MDHEN, CDR2 SYDVKM. V lost 4 bases, J lost 4 bases, and 9 bases stayed unmatched. The CDR3 length is 15 residues. This chain's CDR3 is CASSSPTTGSYGYTF. The CDR3 DNA is TGTGCCAGCAGTTCCCCTACGACAGGGAGCTATGGCTACACCTTC.

This clone is a singleton in its sample. This rearrangement joins TRBV19 to TRBJ1-1; 9 nucleotides agree with TRBD1. With V trimmed by 3 bases and J by 1 base, 3 bases remained unmatched. Looked up from germline, CDR1 is LNHDA and CDR2 is SQIVND (reference sequence). The CDR3 has 15 amino acids. Here the CDR3 DNA reads TGTGCCAGTAGTATTCCGGGACAGGGGAACACTGAAGCTTTCTTT. Translating gives CASSIPGQGNTEAFF.

The gene calls are TRBV7-9 and TRBJ1-5; no definite D call. V gave up 3 bases and J gave up 5 bases, with 5 bases separating them. This CDR3 contains 12 residues. From germline, CDR1 is SEHNR and CDR2 FQNEAQ (reference sequence). DNA for the CDR3: TGTGCCAGCAGCTTCCCCGATCAGCCCCAGCATTTT. Translated, it gives CASSFPDQPQHF. The full variable domain, rest sourced from reference TRBV7-9 and TRBJ1-5, is DTGVSQNPRHKITKRGQNVTFRCDPISEHNRLYWYRQTLGQGPEFLTYFQNEAQLEKSRLLSDRFSAERPKGSFSTLEIQRTEQGDSAMYLCASSFPDQPQHFGDGTRLSIL.

The chain is built from TRBV7-9 and TRBJ1-1; D gene unclear. The CDR3 is 15 residues long. V lost 1 base and J 0 bases, leaving 9 bases between the germline ends. Germline lookup yields CDR1 SEHNR and CDR2 FQNEAQ (reference sequence). CDR3 sequence reads: CASSLVRQVNTEAFF. The CDR3 DNA follows: TGTGCCAGCAGCTTAGTTCGCCAGGTGAACACTGAAGCTTTCTTT.

The chain combines TRBV27 with TRBJ1-1; TRBD1 might be the D (6 bases). From germline, CDR1 is MNHEY and CDR2 SMNVEV (reference sequence). This CDR3 is 15 amino acids long. V lost 0 bases and J lost 2, with 10 bases in between. The CDR3 is CASSLSLGANTEAFF. The CDR3 DNA reads TGTGCCAGCAGTTTATCACTGGGGGCTAACACTGAAGCTTTCTTT.

The chain is built from TRBV10-1 and TRBJ1-5, with D tentatively TRBD1 (5 bases). Trimming removed 7 bases from V and 4 bases from J, with 17 bases in between. Looked up from germline, CDR1 is WNHNN and CDR2 is SYGVQD (reference sequence). This CDR3 is built from 15 residues. The chain's CDR3 is CASNLNGGGNQPQHF. DNA of the CDR3: TGCGCCAGCAATTTGAATGGGGGGGGGAATCAGCCCCAGCATTTT.

The chain employs TRBV5-6 and TRBJ1-2; TRBD1 aligns across 9 bases. The CDR3 runs to 15 residues. V dropped 1 base and J dropped 13; count of bases not matched to a gene: 14. Germline V gene sequence: CDR1 SGHDT, CDR2 YYEEEE. CDR3 sequence: CASSLWVTGGAGSTF. The CDR3 DNA reads as TGTGCCAGCAGCTTGTGGGTCACAGGGGGCGCGGGCAGCACCTTC.

This clone was counted between two and nine times. The CDR3 DNA is TGTGCCAGCAGTGAAAGTGGTCAGGCGTACTATGGCTACACCTTC. This translates into CASSESGQAYYGYTF. The J gene is TRBJ1-2, the V gene TRBV6-1; D gene unclear. V was cut by 2 bases and J by 3 bases, with 13 bases left in between. Germline values: CDR1 MNHNS, CDR2 SASEGT. The CDR3 loop spans 15 amino acids.

This chain links TRBV6-5 with TRBJ1-2; D remains ambiguous. Germline loops: CDR1 MNHEY, CDR2 SVGAGI. The V end was cut by 0 bases, the J end by 4 bases, with 15 bases between. The CDR3 runs 16 residues. For the CDR3, the DNA is TGTGCCAGCAGTTACTCGATTGTGCACCCCAGCTATGGCTACACCTTC. This codes for CASSYSIVHPSYGYTF.